This T cell receptor (beta chain) appears in the sequencing data of a study of T cell responses to AZD1222 COVID-19 vaccine. Some clones are missing from TCRdb's copy, which holds only in-frame ones; the method was immunoSEQ multiplex PCR. Here the sample spans around 87,000 clones, approximately 91% being singletons. Between the trimmed V and J ends, which lost 4 bases and 1 base, there was a span of 7 bases. The CDR3 has 13 residues. The source is an adult in good health. This chain uses TRBV12-3 or TRBV12-4 with TRBJ1-1; D gene uncertain. This sample comprised peripheral blood, obtained on day 0 of AZD1222 vaccination. CDR3 coding DNA: TGTGCCAGCAGTTCCACAGCGAACACTGAAGCTTTCTTT. It encodes CASSSTANTEAFF.